The text below deals with one T cell receptor beta chain. The data were taken from a study of blood T cell repertoires in COVID-19. Across the study: T cells, B-cell-depleted T cells, or PBMCs supplied cDNA or gDNA.

The length of the CDR3 is 15 residues. Per the germline V gene, CDR1 is SGHNT and CDR2 is YYREEE (reference sequence). V lost 4 bases and J lost 6; bases outside the gene matches: 11. Sequencing was performed with immunoSEQ multiplex PCR; in TCRdb, only in-frame clones are kept and a portion is missing. The profile shows over 90,000 clones, 78% of them singletons. The gene calls are TRBV5-4 and TRBJ1-1, with 8 bases matching TRBD1. The receptor comes from a man aged 55 to 70 with active or convalescent COVID-19. Sequenced sample: peripheral blood. The CDR3 protein is CASSPGQGPRAEAFF. CDR3 nucleotides: TGTGCCAGCAGCCCCGGACAGGGTCCAAGAGCTGAAGCTTTCTTT. The full variable domain, in which reference TRBV5-4 and TRBJ1-1 provide the parts outside the CDR3, is ETGVTQSPTHLIKTRGQQVTLRCSSQSGHNTVSWYQQALGQGPQFIFQYYREEENGRGNFPPRFSGLQFPNYSSELNVNALELDDSALYLCASSPGQGPRAEAFFGQGTRLTVV.